The 12 T cell receptor beta chains below all came from one sample that was sequenced in a study of T cells after posttransplantation cyclophosphamide (TCRdb year 2016). Library generation was performed with the immunoSEQ multiplex PCR assay. TCRdb provides this immuneACCESS table in a form limited to in-frame rearrangements. Some clones are lacking; in checked studies, under half of them reflect an unresolved V gene, and why the rest are absent is not known. This sample comprises tens of thousands of clones, 93% of them detected only once. In total, the top ten clones hold approximately 2.7% of the sample. The sequencing sample was made of PBMCs. The receptors stem from a woman in her 30s in good health and a related stem cell transplant donor.

V and J are TRBV21-1 and TRBJ1-4; the table's D call, TRBD1, was not checked against the DNA. TRBV21-1 is annotated as a pseudogene. This CDR3 is 17 amino acids long. The CDR3 DNA is TGTGCCAGCAGCAAAGGTTCCCAGGAACACCCAGGGGGAAAACTGTTTTTT. Amino acids: CASSKGSQEHPGGKLFF.

The rearrangement links TRBV5-5 to TRBJ1-1; D gene uncertain. Trimming stripped 2 bases from V and 1 base from J, with 9 bases between. The CDR3 length is 14 residues. The germline gives CDR1 SGHKS, CDR2 YYEKEE (reference sequence). The CDR3 region has the DNA TGTGCCAGCAGCTTACTCAGTGGGAACACTGAAGCTTTCTTT. As protein: CASSLLSGNTEAFF.

This chain joins TRBV28 and TRBJ2-7; D is possibly TRBD1 (5 bases). Germline CDR1 MDHEN, CDR2 SYDVKM. The V end lost 5 bases, the J end lost 2 bases, and 13 bases lay between the germline ends. The CDR3 length is 14 residues. CDR3 amino acids: CASSPQQQAYEQYF. CDR3 sequence (DNA): TGTGCCAGCAGTCCCCAACAACAGGCCTACGAGCAGTACTTC.

In the case of this clone: The sample holds other DNA sequences that translate to the same CDR3. The chain combines TRBV30 with TRBJ1-1; TRBD1 is a possible D gene (5 bases). Per the germline V gene, CDR1 is GTSNPN and CDR2 is SVGIG (reference sequence). The CDR3 loop spans 12 amino acids. V was pared by 2 bases and J by 4 bases, with 8 bases between. The CDR3 DNA reads TGTGCCTGGAGTACAGGTCGCACTGAAGCTTTCTTT. It codes for CAWSTGRTEAFF.

V usage is TRBV19 and J usage is TRBJ1-3; the D gene is possibly TRBD1 (6 bases). Germline lookup yields CDR1 LNHDA and CDR2 SQIVND (reference sequence). V was pared by 6 bases and J by 1 base, with 13 bases between. The CDR3 is made up of 15 amino acids. The CDR3 bases are TGTGCCAGTAGGCTGATGACAGGATCTGGAAACACCATATATTTT. This encodes CASRLMTGSGNTIYF.

The V gene is TRBV2, the J gene TRBJ1-3, with D perhaps TRBD1 (5 bases). The CDR3 has 13 residues. V dropped 8 bases and J dropped 3 bases, with 11 bases sitting between them. Germline lookup yields CDR1 SNHLY and CDR2 FYNNEI. CDR3 DNA sequence: TGTGCCAGCGGCCAGGGAGTTGGAAACACCATATATTTT. It encodes CASGQGVGNTIYF.

This chain uses TRBV11-2 with TRBJ2-5, with D perhaps given as TRBD1 or TRBD2 (5 bases each). This CDR3 region has 14 residues. Germline V CDR1 and CDR2: SGHAT, FQNNGV. Trimming removed 0 bases at V and 7 bases at J, with 12 bases between. CDR3 amino acids: CASSLDPGLGTQYF. CDR3 sequence (DNA): TGTGCCAGCAGCTTAGATCCGGGGCTAGGGACCCAGTACTTC. The whole variable domain, remainder taken from reference TRBV11-2 and TRBJ2-5, is EAGVAQSPRYKIIEKRQSVAFWCNPISGHATLYWYQQILGQGPKLLIQFQNNGVVDDSQLPKDRFSAERLKGVDSTLKIQPAKLEDSAVYLCASSLDPGLGTQYFGPGTRLLVL.

The chain recombines TRBV10-1 with TRBJ1-2, with 8 bases matching TRBD1. V shed 6 bases and J 8 bases; nucleotides not matched to a gene: 11. Germline CDR1 WNHNN, CDR2 SYGVQD (reference sequence). There are 14 residues in the CDR3. The CDR3 region has the DNA TGCGCCAGCAGCAAGGACAGGGTTCCGCGGGGCTACACCTTC. Translation gives CASSKDRVPRGYTF.

The genes are TRBV28 and TRBJ2-3; 11 positions agree with TRBD2. CDR1 and CDR2 (germline): MDHEN, SYDVKM. After removal of 5 bases from V and 7 bases from J, the junction contained 8 bases not matched to a gene. The CDR3 length is 15 residues. The CDR3 here is CASSHSGGALYTQYF. CDR3 DNA sequence: TGTGCCAGCAGTCATAGCGGGGGGGCCCTATATACGCAGTATTTT.

The rearrangement links TRBV7-3 to TRBJ2-2; D is unclear. Germline assignment: CDR1 SGHTA and CDR2 FQGTGA. V was clipped by 2 bases and J by 1 base, with 2 bases between them. This CDR3 spans 13 amino acids. CDR3 amino acids: CASSLGNTGELFF. In DNA form, the CDR3 reads TGTGCCAGCAGCTTAGGGAACACCGGGGAGCTGTTTTTT. The whole variable domain, filled in from reference TRBV7-3 and TRBJ2-2, reads GAGVSQTPSNKVTEKGKYVELRCDPISGHTALYWYRQSLGQGPEFLIYFQGTGAADDSGLPNDRFFAVRPEGSVSTLKIQRTERGDSAVYLCASSLGNTGELFFGEGSRLTVL.

The chain links TRBV10-3 to TRBJ1-5, with 7 bases identical to TRBD1. The V gene's germline CDR1 is ENHRY and CDR2 SYGVKD. Trimming took 7 bases from V and 4 from J; bases not matched to a gene: 4. The CDR3 spans 13 residues. In nucleotides, the CDR3 is TGTGCCATCAAGTCGACAGGGAATCAGCCCCAGCATTTT. Its protein product is CAIKSTGNQPQHF.

The V gene is TRBV6-1, the J gene TRBJ1-4, with 8 bases matching TRBD1. The ends lost 2 bases at V and 2 bases at J; junction bases unmatched: 1. CDR3 length: 15 amino acids. Germline lookup yields CDR1 MNHNS and CDR2 SASEGT. The CDR3, as DNA: TGTGCCAGCAGTGAAACAGGGGGGACTAATGAAAAACTGTTTTTT. Translation gives CASSETGGTNEKLFF.